The source of this TCR beta chain is a study of neurological immune-mediated disorders. Sorted libraries drew on under 1.2 million CD4+ or CD8+ T cells. Overall study findings and caveats: As far as clinical or MRI features were concerned, none was associated with the multiple sclerosis repertoire cluster. Multiple sclerosis patients had less TCR clonal expansion than even healthy controls, unlike HTLV-1-associated myelopathy.

Sequencing runs each yielded over 200 million TCR-beta sequences from 15-18 subjects. TCRdb re-analysed the 5' RACE reads in MiXCR, keeping a single row per CDR3 protein. The table lists 50,000 to 60,000 distinct CDR3 sequences, 3% to 4.5% of them singletons, with approximately 2% in the top ten. The CDR3 is made up of 17 amino acids. The trim removed 1 base at V and 5 bases at J, leaving 11 bases unmatched. CDR1 is SGHRS and CDR2 is YFSETQ in the germline V gene. Note on this clonotype: Its target is not known.

The sequence was obtained from a woman between 40 and 55 years old with multiple sclerosis. Specimen: CD4+ T cells from blood. V and J are TRBV5-1 and TRBJ2-7, with TRBD1 matching over 11 bases. Here the CDR3 reads CASSLRTGGPISDEQYF. Written as DNA, the CDR3 is TGCGCCAGCAGCTTGAGGACAGGGGGCCCTATAAGCGACGAGCAGTACTTC.